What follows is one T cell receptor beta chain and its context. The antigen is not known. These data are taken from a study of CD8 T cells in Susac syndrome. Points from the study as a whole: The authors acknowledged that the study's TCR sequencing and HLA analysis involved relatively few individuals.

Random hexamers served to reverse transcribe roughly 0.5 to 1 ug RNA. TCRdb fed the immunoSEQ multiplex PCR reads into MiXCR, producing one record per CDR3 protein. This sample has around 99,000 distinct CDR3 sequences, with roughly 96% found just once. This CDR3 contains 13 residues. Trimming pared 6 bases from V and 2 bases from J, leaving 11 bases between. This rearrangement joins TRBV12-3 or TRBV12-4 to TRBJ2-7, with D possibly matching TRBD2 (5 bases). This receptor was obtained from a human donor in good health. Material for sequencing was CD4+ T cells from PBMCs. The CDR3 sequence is CASSKSGAYEQYF. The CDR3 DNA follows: TGTGCCAGCAGCAAGTCCGGGGCCTACGAGCAGTACTTC.